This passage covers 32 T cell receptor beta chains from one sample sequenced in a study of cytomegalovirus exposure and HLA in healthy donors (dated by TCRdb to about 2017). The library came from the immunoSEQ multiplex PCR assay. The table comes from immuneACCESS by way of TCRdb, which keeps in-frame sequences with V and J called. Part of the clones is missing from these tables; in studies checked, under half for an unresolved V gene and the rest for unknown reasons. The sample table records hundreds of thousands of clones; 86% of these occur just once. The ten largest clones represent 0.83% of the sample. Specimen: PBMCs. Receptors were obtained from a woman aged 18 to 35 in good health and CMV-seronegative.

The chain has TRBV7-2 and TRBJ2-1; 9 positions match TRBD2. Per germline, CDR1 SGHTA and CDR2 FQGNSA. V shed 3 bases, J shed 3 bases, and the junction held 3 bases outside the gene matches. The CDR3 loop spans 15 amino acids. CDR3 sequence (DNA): TGTGCCAGCAGCTTCATAGCGGGAGACTACAATGAGCAGTTCTTC. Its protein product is CASSFIAGDYNEQFF.

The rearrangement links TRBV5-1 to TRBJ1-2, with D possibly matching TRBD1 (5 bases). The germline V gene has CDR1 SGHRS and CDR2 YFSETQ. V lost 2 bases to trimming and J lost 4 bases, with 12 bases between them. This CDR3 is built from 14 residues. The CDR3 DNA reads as TGCGCCAGCAGCTTCCTACCAGGGCGCTATGGCTACACCTTC. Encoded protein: CASSFLPGRYGYTF.

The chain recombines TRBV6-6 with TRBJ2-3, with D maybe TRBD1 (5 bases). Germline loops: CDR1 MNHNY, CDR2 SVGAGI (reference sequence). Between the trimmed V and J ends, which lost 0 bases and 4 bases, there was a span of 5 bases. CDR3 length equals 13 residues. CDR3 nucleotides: TGTGCCAGCAGTTACTCGGGGCCAGATACGCAGTATTTT. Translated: CASSYSGPDTQYF.

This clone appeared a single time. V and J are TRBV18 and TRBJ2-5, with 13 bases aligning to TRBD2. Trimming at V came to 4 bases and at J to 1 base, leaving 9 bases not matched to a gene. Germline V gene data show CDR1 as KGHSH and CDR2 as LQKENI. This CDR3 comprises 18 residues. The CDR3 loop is CASSRGLAGASIQETQYF. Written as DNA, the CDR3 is TGTGCCAGCTCACGTGGACTAGCGGGGGCCTCAATCCAAGAGACCCAGTACTTC.

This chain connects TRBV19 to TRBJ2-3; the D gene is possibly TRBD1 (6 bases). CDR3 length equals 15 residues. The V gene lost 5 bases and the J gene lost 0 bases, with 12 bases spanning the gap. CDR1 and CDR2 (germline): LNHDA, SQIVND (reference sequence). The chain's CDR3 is CASSVRTASTDTQYF. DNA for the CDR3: TGTGCCAGTAGTGTCCGGACAGCTAGCACAGATACGCAGTATTTT. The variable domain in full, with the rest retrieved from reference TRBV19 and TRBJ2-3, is DGGITQSPKYLFRKEGQNVTLSCEQNLNHDAMYWYRQDPGQGLRLIYYSQIVNDFQKGDIAEGYSVSREKKESFPLTVTSAQKNPTAFYLCASSVRTASTDTQYFGPGTRLTVL.

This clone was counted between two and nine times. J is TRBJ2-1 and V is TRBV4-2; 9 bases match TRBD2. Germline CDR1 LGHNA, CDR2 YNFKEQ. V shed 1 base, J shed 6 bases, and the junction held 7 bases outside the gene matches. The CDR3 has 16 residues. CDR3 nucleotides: TGTGCCAGCAGCCAAGTGGTAGCGGGAGAACGCAATGAGCAGTTCTTC. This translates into CASSQVVAGERNEQFF.

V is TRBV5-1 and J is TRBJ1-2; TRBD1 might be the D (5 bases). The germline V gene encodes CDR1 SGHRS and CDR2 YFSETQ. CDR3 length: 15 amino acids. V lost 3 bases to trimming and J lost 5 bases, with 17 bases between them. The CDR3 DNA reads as TGCGCCAGCAGCTCCGGACGCGGGGGAATGTATGGCTACACCTTC. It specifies CASSSGRGGMYGYTF.

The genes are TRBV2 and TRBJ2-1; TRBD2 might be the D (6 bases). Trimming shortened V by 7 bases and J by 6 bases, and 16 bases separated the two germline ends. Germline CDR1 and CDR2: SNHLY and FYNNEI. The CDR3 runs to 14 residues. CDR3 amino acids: CASTGTYTSNEQFF. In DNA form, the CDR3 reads TGTGCCAGCACCGGGACTTATACTTCCAATGAGCAGTTCTTC.

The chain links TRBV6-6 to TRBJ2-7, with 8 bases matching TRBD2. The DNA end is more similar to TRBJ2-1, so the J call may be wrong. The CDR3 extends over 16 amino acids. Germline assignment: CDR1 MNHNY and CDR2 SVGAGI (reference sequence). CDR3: CASSARIAGIGNEQFF. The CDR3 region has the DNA TGTGCCAGCAGTGCCCGGATAGCGGGGATAGGGAATGAGCAGTTCTTC.

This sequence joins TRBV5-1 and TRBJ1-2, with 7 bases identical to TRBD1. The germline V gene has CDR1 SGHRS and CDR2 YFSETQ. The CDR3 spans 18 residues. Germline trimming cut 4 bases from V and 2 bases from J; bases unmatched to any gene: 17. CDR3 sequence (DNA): TGCGCCAGCAGCCAAACCCCGATGACAGGGCGGGTAAACTATGGCTACACCTTC. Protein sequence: CASSQTPMTGRVNYGYTF.

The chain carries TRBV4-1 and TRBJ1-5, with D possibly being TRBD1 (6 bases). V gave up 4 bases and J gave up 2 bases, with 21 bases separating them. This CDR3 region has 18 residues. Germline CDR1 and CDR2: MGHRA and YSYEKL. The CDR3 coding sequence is TGCGCCAGCAGCCCCCGGGACACCCCATCCAATGGCAATCAGCCCCAGCATTTT. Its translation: CASSPRDTPSNGNQPQHF.

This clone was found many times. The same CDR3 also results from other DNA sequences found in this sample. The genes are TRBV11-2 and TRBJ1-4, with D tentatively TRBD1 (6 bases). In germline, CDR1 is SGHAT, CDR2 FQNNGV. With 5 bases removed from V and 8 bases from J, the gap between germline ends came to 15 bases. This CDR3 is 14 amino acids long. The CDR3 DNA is TGTGCCAGCAGCATAACAGGGTTTGGAGAAAAACTGTTTTTT. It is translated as CASSITGFGEKLFF. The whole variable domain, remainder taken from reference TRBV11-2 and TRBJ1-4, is EAGVAQSPRYKIIEKRQSVAFWCNPISGHATLYWYQQILGQGPKLLIQFQNNGVVDDSQLPKDRFSAERLKGVDSTLKIQPAKLEDSAVYLCASSITGFGEKLFFGSGTQLSVL.

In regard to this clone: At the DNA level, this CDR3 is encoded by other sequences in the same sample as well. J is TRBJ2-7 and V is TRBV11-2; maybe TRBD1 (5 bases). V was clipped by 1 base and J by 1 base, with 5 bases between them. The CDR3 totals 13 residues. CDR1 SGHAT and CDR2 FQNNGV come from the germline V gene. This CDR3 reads CASSLGQSYEQYF. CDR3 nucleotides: TGTGCCAGCAGCTTAGGACAGTCCTACGAGCAGTACTTC.

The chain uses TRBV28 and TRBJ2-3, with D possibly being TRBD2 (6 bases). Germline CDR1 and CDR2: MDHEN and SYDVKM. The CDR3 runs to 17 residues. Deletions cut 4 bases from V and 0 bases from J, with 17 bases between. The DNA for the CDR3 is TGTGCCAGCAGTTCATTTCAGGGAGGATTCAGCACAGATACGCAGTATTTT. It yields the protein CASSSFQGGFSTDTQYF.

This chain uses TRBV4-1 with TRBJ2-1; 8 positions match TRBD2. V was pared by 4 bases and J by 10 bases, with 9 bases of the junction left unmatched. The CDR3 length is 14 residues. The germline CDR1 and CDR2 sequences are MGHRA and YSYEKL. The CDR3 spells CASSPGLGTSEQFF. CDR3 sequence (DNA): TGCGCCAGCAGCCCGGGACTAGGTACCAGCGAGCAGTTCTTC.

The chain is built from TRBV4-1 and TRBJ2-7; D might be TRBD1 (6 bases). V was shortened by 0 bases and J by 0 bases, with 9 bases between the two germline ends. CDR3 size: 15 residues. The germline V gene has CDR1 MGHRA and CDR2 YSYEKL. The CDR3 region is CASSQEWGLSYEQYF. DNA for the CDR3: TGCGCCAGCAGCCAAGAGTGGGGGCTCTCCTACGAGCAGTACTTC.

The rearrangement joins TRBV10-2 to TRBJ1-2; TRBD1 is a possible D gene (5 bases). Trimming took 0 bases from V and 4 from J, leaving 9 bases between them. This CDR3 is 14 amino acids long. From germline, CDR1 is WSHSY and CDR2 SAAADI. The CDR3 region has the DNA TGCGCCAGCAGTGAGTCCAACGGGGGCTATGGCTACACCTTC. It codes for CASSESNGGYGYTF.

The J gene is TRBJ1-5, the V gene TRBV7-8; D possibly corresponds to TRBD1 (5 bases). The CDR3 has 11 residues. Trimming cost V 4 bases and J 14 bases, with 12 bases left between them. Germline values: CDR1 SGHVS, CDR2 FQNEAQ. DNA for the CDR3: TGTGCCAGCAGCTCAGGGCGATGGAAGCATTTT. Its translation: CASSSGRWKHF.

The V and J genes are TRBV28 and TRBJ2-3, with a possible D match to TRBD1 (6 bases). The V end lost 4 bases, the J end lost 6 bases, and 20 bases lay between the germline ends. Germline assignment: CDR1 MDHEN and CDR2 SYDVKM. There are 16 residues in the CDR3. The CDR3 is CASSSLLVTGQDTQYF. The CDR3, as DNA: TGTGCCAGCAGTTCCCTCTTGGTGACAGGCCAGGATACGCAGTATTTT.

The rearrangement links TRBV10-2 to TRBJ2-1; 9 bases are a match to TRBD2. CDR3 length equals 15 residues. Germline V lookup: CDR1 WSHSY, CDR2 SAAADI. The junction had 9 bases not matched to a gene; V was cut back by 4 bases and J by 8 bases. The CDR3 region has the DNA TGCGCCAGCAGTGCTGCGGGAGGGAAGAGCGATGAGCAGTTCTTC. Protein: CASSAAGGKSDEQFF.

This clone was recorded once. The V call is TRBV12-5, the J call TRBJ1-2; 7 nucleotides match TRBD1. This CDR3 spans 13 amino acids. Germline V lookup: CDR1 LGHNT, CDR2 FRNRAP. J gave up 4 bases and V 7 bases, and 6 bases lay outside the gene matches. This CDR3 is CASAPGQTYGYTF. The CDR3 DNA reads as TGTGCTAGTGCTCCGGGACAGACCTATGGCTACACCTTC.

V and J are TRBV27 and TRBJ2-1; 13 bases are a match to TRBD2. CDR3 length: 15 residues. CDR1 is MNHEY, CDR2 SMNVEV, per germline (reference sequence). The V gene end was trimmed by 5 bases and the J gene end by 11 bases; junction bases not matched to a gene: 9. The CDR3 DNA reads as TGTGCCAGCAGTGCCGGGACTAGCGGGATTCTAAAGCAGTTCTTC. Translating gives CASSAGTSGILKQFF.

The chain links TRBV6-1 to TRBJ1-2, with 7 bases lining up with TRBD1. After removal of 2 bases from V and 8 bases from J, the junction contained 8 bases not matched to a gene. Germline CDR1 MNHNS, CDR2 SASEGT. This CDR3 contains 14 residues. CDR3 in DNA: TGTGCCAGCAGTGAAAGGGGGCAGGGATGGGGCTACACCTTC. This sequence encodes CASSERGQGWGYTF.

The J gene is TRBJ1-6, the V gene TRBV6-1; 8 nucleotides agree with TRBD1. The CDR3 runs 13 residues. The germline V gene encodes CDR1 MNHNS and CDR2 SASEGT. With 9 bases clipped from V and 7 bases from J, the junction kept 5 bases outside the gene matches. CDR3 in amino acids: CASQQGVNSPLHF. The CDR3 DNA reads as TGTGCCAGTCAACAGGGGGTAAATTCACCCCTCCACTTT.

Written as DNA, the CDR3 is TGTGCCAGCACCAAGGGACAGCAATATGGCTACACCTTC. This encodes CASTKGQQYGYTF. The chain couples TRBV28 to TRBJ1-2, with 7 positions matching TRBD1. In germline, CDR1 is MDHEN, CDR2 SYDVKM. CDR3 length equals 13 residues. V dropped 7 bases and J dropped 5; count of bases not matched to a gene: 7.

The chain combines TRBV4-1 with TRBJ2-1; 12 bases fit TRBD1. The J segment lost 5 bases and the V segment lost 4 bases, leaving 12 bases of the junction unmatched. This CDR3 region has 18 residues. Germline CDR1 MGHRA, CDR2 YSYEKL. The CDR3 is CASSRVRGQGAKNNEQFF. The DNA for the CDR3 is TGCGCCAGCAGCCGAGTGAGGGGACAGGGGGCGAAAAACAATGAGCAGTTCTTC.

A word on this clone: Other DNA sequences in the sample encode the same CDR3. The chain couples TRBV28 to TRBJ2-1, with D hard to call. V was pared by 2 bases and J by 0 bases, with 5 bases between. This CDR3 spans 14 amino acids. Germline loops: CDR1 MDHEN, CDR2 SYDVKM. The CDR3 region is CASSLRSSYNEQFF. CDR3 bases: TGTGCCAGCAGTTTAAGGAGCTCCTACAATGAGCAGTTCTTC.

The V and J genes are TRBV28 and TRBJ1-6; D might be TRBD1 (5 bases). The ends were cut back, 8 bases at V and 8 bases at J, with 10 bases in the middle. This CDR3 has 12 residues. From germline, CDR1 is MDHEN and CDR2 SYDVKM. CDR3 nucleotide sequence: TGTGCCAGCGCCAGGGCGGATTCACCCCTCCACTTT. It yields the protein CASARADSPLHF.

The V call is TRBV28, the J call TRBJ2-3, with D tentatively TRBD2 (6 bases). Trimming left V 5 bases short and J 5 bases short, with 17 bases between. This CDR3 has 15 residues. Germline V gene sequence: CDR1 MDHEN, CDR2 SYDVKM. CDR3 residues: CASSPREKFGDTQYF. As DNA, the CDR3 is TGTGCCAGCAGTCCCCGGGAGAAGTTCGGAGATACGCAGTATTTT.

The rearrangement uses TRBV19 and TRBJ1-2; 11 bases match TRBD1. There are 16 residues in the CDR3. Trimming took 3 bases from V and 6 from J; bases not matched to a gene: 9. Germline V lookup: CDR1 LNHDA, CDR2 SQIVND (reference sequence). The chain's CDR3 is CASSMGTGGRIDGYTF. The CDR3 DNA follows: TGTGCCAGTAGTATGGGGACAGGGGGAAGGATTGATGGCTACACCTTC.

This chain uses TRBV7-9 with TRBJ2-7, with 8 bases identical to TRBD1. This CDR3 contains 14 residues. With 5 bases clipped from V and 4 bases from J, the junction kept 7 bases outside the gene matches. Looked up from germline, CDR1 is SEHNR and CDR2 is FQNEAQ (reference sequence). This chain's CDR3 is CASSLDRVRYEQYF. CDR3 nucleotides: TGTGCCAGCAGCCTGGACAGGGTTAGGTACGAGCAGTACTTC.

Here the CDR3 reads CASSEKLAGVLGELFF. CDR3 nucleotide sequence: TGTGCCAGCAGTGAAAAACTAGCGGGAGTTCTCGGGGAGCTGTTTTTT. The chain uses TRBV25-1 and TRBJ2-2; 11 positions agree with TRBD2. The CDR3 spans 16 residues. Germline assignment: CDR1 MGHDK and CDR2 SYGVNS. Trimming removed 2 bases from V and 7 bases from J; junction bases left unmatched: 6. Full variable domain (missing parts from reference TRBV25-1 and TRBJ2-2): EADIYQTPRYLVIGTGKKITLECSQTMGHDKMYWYQQDPGMELHLIHYSYGVNSTEKGDLSSESTVSRIRTEHFPLTLESARPSHTSQYLCASSEKLAGVLGELFFGEGSRLTVL.